By frequency in the sample, the clone carrying this TCR beta chain is medium-sized. Its antigen is unidentified. The V end was cut by 0 bases, the J end by 7 bases, with 19 bases between. The CDR3 length is 16 residues. Germline CDR1 MGHRA, CDR2 YSYEKL. TCRdb's copy holds only in-frame clones and misses some; the assay was immunoSEQ multiplex PCR. The table lists around 7,100 clones, 45% to 55% of them singletons. The sample is drawn from a study of T cells in localized non-small cell lung cancer. General study results and limits: Sequencing was restricted to one tumor region; therefore, heterogeneity remains possible.

The sequence came from a man between 40 and 70 years old with stage I lung adenocarcinoma. V and J are TRBV4-1 and TRBJ2-7, with unresolved D. This specimen consisted of lymph node tissue, obtained before any cancer treatment. The CDR3 loop is CASSQEFSRTASEQYF. The CDR3 DNA is TGCGCCAGCAGCCAAGAATTCTCCAGGACGGCCTCTGAGCAGTACTTC.